This T cell receptor (beta chain) is drawn from a study of blood T cell repertoires in COVID-19. Study details: From T cells, B-cell-depleted T cells, or PBMCs came the material, which was cDNA or gDNA.

The length of the CDR3 is 16 residues. Germline V gene data show CDR1 as SEHNR and CDR2 as FQNEAQ (reference sequence). With 5 bases removed from V and 1 base from J, the gap between germline ends came to 15 bases. Those enrolled, adults aged about 18 to 95 years, came from 24 US areas. Cohort allocation depended upon clinical history that participants reported. Methods used by the authors: Counts of nucleated cells, estimated from reference gene primer amplification, were obtained. Libraries were prepared by immunoSEQ multiplex PCR; TCRdb keeps only in-frame clonotypes and omits some of them. V, J and clone size are those of that table, while D and trimming were read from the DNA. Of about 180,000 clones listed, about 90% are singletons.

The genes are TRBV7-9 and TRBJ2-1; perhaps TRBD2 as D (6 bases). This sequence originates from a human donor with acute COVID-19. The donor label of this sample is uncertain. Specimen: PBMCs or T cells enriched from blood (not recorded which). The CDR3 protein is CASSPGSGASYNEQFF. The CDR3, as DNA: TGTGCCAGCAGCCCCGGGAGCGGTGCTTCCTACAATGAGCAGTTCTTC.